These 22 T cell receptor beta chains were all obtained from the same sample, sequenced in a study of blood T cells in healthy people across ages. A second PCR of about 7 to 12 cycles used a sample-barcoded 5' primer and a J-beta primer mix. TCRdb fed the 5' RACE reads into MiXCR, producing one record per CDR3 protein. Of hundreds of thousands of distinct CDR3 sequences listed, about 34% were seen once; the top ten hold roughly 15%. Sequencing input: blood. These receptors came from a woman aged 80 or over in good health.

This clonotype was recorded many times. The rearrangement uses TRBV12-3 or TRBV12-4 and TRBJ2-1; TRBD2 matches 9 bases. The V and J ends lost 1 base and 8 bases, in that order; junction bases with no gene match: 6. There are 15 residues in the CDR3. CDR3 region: CASSLGGGATDEQFF. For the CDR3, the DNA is TGTGCCAGCAGTTTAGGCGGGGGGGCGACCGATGAGCAGTTCTTC.

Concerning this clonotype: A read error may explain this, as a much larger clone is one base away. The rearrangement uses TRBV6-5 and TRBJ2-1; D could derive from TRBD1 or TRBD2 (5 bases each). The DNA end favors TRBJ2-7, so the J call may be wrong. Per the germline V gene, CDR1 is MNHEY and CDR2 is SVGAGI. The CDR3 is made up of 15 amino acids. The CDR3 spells CASSYGGLTYNEQYF. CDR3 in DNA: TGTGCCAGCAGTTACGGGGGATTAACCTACAATGAGCAGTACTTC.

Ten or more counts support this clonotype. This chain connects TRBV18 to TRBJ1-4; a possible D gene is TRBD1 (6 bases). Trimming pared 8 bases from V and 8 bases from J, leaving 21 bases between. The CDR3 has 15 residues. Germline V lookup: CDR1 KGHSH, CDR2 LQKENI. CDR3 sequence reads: CASQNTGSVWEKLFF. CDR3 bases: TGTGCCAGCCAGAACACAGGGAGCGTTTGGGAAAAACTGTTTTTT.

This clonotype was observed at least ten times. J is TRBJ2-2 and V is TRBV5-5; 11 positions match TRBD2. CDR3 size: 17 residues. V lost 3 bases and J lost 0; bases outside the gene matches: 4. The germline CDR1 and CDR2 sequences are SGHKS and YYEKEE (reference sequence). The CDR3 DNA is TGTGCCAGCAGCTCGGGACTAGCGGTATCGAACACCGGGGAGCTGTTTTTT. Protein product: CASSSGLAVSNTGELFF.

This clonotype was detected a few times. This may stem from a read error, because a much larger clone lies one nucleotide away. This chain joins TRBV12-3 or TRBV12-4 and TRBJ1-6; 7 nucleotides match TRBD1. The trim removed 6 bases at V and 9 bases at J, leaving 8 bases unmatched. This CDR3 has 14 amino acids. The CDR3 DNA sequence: TGTGCCAGCAGGGCGACAGGGATGAGTTCACCCCTCCACTTT. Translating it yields CASRATGMSSPLHF.

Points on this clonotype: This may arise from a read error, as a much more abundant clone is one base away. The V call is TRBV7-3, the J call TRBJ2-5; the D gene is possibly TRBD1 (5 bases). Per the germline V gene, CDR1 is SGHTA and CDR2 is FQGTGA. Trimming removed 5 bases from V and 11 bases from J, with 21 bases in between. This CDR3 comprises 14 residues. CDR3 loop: CASSPLRGGNEQYF. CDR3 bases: TGTGCCAGCAGCCCCCTTAGGGGTGGCAATGAGCAGTACTTC.

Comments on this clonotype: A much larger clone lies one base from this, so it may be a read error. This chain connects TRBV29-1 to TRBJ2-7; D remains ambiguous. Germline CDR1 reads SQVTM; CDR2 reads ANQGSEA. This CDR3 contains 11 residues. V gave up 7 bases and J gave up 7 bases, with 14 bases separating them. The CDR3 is CSASFIHEQYF. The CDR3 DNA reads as TGCAGCGCCTCTTTCATCCATGAGCAGTACTTC.

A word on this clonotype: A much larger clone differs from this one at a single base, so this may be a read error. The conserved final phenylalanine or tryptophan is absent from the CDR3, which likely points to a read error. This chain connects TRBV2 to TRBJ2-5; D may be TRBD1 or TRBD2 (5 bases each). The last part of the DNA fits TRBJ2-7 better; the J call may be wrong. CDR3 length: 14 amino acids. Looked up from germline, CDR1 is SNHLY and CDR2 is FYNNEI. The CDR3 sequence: CASSEGAPGLEQYC. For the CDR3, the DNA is TGTGCCAGCAGTGAGGGAGCCCCAGGGCTCGAGCAGTACTGC.

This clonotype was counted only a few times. CDR3 sequence: CASSKGSWGAGGTEAFF. The CDR3 region has the DNA TGTGCCAGCAGCAAAGGGAGCTGGGGTGCAGGAGGGACTGAAGCTTTCTTT. This chain connects TRBV21-1 to TRBJ1-1. TRBV21-1 is a documented pseudogene. The CDR3 consists of 17 residues.

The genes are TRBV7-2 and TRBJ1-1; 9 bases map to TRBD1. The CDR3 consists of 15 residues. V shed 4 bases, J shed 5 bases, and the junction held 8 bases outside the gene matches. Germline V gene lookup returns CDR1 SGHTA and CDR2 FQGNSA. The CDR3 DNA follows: TGTGCCAGCAGCTATTGGACAGGGGCAGGGACTGAAGCTTTCTTT. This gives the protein CASSYWTGAGTEAFF.

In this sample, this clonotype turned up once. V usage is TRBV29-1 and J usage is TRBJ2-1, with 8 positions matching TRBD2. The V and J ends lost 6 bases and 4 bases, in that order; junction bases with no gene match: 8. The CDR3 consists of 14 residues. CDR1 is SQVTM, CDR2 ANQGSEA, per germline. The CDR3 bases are TGCAGCGTCGCAACTAGCGGATCGTACAATGAGCAGTTCTTC. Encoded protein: CSVATSGSYNEQFF.

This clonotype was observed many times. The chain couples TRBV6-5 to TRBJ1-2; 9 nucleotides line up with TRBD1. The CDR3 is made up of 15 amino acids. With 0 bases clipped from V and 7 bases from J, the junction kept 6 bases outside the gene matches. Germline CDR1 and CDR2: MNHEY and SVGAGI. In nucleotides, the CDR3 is TGTGCCAGCAGTTACTCGAAACAGGGGGCACGTGGCTACACCTTC. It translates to CASSYSKQGARGYTF.

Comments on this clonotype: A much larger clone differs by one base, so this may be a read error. The CDR3 DNA sequence: TGTACCATCAGTGAGGGTCAGGGTGCGAGGAACGAGCAGTACTTC. Encoded protein: CTISEGQGARNEQYF. This chain links TRBV10-3 with TRBJ2-7; D might be TRBD1 or TRBD2, each matching 5 bases. The CDR3 totals 15 residues. Germline CDR1 and CDR2: ENHRY and SYGVKD.

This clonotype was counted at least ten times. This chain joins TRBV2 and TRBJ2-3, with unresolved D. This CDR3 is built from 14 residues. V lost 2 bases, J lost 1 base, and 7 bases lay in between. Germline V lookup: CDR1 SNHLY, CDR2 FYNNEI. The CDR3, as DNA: TGTGCCAGCAGTGAAAATCGGGGCACAGATACGCAGTATTTT. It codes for CASSENRGTDTQYF.

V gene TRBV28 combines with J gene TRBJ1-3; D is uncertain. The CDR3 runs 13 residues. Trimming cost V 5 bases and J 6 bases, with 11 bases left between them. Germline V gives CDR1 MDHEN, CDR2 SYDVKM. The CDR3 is CASSPPWKNTIYF. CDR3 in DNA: TGTGCCAGCAGTCCACCGTGGAAAAACACCATATATTTT.

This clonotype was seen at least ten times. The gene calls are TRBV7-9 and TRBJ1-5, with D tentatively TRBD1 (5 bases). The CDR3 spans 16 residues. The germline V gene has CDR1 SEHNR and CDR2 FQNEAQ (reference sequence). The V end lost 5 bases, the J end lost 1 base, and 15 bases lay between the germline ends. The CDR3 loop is CASSPGAGKSNQPQHF. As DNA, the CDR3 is TGTGCCAGCAGCCCCGGGGCAGGGAAGAGCAATCAGCCCCAGCATTTT.

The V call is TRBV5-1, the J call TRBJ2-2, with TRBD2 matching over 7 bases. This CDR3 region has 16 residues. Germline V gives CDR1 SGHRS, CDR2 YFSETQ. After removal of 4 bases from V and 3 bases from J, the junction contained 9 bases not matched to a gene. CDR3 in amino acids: CASSRERGSDTGELFF. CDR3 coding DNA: TGCGCCAGCAGCCGAGAGCGGGGTTCGGACACCGGGGAGCTGTTTTTT.

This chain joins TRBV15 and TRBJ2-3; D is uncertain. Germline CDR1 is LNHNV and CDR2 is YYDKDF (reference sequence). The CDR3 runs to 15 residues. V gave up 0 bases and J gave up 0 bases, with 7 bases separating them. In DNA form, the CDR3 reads TGTGCCACCAGCAGAGATTTGGACAGCACAGATACGCAGTATTTT. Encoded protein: CATSRDLDSTDTQYF.

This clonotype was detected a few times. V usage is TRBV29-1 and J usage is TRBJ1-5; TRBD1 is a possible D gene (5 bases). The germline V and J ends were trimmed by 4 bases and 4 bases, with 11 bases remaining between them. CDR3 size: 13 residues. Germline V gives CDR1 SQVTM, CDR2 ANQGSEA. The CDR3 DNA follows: TGCAGCGTTGGGGGCGGACTTAATCAGCCCCAGCATTTT. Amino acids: CSVGGGLNQPQHF.

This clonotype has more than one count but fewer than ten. As DNA, the CDR3 is TGCGCCAGCAGCCAAGAGACCGGGACTAGCGGCTACAATGAGCAGTTCTTC. Protein: CASSQETGTSGYNEQFF. The chain uses TRBV4-1 and TRBJ2-1; TRBD2 aligns across 11 bases. The CDR3 runs 17 residues. The germline CDR1 and CDR2 sequences are MGHRA and YSYEKL. Unmatched junction bases numbered 4, after V lost 0 bases and J lost 3 bases.

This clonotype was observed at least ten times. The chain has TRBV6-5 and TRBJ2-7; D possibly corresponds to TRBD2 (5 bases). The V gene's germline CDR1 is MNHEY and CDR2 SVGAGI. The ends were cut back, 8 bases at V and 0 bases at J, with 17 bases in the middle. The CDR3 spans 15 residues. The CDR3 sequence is CASSAGGLSSYEQYF. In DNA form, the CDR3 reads TGTGCCAGCTCGGCGGGCGGGCTGAGCTCCTACGAGCAGTACTTC.

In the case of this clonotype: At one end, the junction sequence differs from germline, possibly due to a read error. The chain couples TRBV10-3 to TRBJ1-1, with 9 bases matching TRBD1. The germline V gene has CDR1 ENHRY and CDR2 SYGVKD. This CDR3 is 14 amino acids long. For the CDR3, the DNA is TGTGCCGTCAGTCTGGGACAGGGATCAATTGAAGCTTTCTTT. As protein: CAVSLGQGSIEAFF.